This T cell receptor beta chain emerged from a study of cytomegalovirus exposure and HLA in healthy donors. Germline lookup yields CDR1 PRHDT and CDR2 FYEKMQ (reference sequence). Trimming at V came to 4 bases and at J to 8 bases, leaving 10 bases not matched to a gene. CDR3 length equals 17 residues. Broader study findings: Reported results showed that the classifier diagnosed cytomegalovirus status with high specificity and sensitivity. A list of roughly 160 TCR beta chains associated with cytomegalovirus was given.

Concerning this clone: The antigen remains undetermined.

60 Vbeta and 13 Jbeta primers were used in PCR. Authors' analysis steps: Roughly 80 million unique TCR beta chains, roughly 11 million shared, were counted in a later analysis. Produced via immunoSEQ multiplex PCR; TCRdb's table is partial and in-frame only. From that table come the V and J calls and clone size; the DNA was used to work out D and trimming. The sample carries some 110,000 clones, 70% to 85% recorded once. The sample was PBMCs. The chain recombines TRBV13 with TRBJ2-1; 14 bases are a match to TRBD2. The source is a woman in her thirties or forties in good health and CMV-seropositive. CDR3 region: CASSSRLAGGNVDEQFF. The CDR3 coding sequence is TGTGCCAGCAGCTCCCGACTAGCGGGAGGGAATGTGGATGAGCAGTTCTTC.